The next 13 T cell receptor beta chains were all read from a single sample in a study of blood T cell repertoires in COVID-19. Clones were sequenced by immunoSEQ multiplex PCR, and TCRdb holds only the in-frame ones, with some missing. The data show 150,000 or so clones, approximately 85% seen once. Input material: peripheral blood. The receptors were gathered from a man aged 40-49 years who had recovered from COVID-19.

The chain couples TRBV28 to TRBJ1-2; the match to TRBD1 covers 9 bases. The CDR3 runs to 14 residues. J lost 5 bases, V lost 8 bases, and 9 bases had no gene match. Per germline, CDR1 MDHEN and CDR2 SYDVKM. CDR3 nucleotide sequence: TGTGCCAGCGGAACTGGACAGGGGAGATATGGCTACACCTTC. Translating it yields CASGTGQGRYGYTF.

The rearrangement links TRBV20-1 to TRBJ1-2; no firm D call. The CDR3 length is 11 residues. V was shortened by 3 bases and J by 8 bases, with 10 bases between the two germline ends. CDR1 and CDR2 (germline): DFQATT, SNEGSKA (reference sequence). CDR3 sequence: CSASPEIGYTF. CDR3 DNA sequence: TGCAGTGCTAGTCCTGAGATAGGCTACACCTTC.

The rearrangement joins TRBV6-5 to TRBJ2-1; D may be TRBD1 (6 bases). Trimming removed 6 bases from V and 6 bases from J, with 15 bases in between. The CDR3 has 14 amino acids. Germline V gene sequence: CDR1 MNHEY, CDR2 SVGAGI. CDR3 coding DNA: TGTGCCAGCAGGCAGGGGTTTCTGGTCAATGAGCAGTTCTTC. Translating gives CASRQGFLVNEQFF.

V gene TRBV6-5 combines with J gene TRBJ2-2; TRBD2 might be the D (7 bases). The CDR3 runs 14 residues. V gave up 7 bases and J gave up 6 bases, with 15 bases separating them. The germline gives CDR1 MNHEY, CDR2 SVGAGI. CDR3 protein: CASTKWEGAGELFF. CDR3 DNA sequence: TGTGCCAGCACTAAATGGGAGGGGGCCGGGGAGCTGTTTTTT.

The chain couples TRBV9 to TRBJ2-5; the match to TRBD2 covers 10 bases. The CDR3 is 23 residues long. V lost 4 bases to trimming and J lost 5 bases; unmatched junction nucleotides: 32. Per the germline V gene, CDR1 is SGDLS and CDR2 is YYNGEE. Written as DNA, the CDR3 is TGTGCCAGCAGCCCAAGACCCTCAGCGCAGCTAGCGGGGGCTCCCAGGGCGTGGGAGACCCAGTACTTC. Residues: CASSPRPSAQLAGAPRAWETQYF.

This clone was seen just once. The DNA for the CDR3 is TGTGCCAGCTCACCACAAGGACAGAACAATCAGCCCCAGCATTTT. The encoded protein is CASSPQGQNNQPQHF. The V call is TRBV18, the J call TRBJ1-5; possibly TRBD1 for D (6 bases). V dropped 1 base and J dropped 3 bases, with 10 bases sitting between them. From germline, CDR1 is KGHSH and CDR2 LQKENI. The CDR3 covers 15 residues.

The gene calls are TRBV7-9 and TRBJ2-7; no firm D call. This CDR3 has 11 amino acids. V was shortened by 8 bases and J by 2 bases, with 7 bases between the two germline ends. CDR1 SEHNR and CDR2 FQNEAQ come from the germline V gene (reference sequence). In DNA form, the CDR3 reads TGTGCCAGCGCCACAACCTACGAGCAGTACTTC. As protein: CASATTYEQYF. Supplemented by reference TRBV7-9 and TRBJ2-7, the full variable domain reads DTGVSQNPRHKITKRGQNVTFRCDPISEHNRLYWYRQTLGQGPEFLTYFQNEAQLEKSRLLSDRFSAERPKGSFSTLEIQRTEQGDSAMYLCASATTYEQYFGPGTRLTVT.

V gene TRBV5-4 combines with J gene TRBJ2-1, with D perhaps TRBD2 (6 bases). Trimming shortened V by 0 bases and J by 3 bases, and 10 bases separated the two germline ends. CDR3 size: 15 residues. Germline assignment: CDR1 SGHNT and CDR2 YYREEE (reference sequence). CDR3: CASSLESGYYNEQFF. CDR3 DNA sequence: TGTGCCAGCAGCTTGGAGAGCGGGTACTACAATGAGCAGTTCTTC. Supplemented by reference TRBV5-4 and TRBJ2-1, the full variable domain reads ETGVTQSPTHLIKTRGQQVTLRCSSQSGHNTVSWYQQALGQGPQFIFQYYREEENGRGNFPPRFSGLQFPNYSSELNVNALELDDSALYLCASSLESGYYNEQFFGPGTRLTVL.

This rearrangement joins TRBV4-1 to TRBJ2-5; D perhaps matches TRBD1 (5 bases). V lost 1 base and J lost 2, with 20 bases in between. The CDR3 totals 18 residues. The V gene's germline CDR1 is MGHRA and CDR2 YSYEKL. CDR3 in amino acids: CASSQGSRGNLFQETQYF. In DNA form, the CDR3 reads TGCGCCAGCAGCCAAGGGTCTAGGGGCAATCTATTTCAAGAGACCCAGTACTTC.

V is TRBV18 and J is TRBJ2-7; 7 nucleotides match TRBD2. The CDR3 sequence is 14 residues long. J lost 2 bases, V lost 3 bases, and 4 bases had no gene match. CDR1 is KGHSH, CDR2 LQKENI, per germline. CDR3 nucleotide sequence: TGTGCCAGCTCACCGGGAGGGCCCACCTACGAGCAGTACTTC. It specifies CASSPGGPTYEQYF.

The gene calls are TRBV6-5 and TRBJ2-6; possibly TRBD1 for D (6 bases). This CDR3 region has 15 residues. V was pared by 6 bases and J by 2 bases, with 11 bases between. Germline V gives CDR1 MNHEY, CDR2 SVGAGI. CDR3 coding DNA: TGTGCCAGCAGAGGAGAGGGGGCTGGGGCCAACGTCCTGACTTTC. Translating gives CASRGEGAGANVLTF.

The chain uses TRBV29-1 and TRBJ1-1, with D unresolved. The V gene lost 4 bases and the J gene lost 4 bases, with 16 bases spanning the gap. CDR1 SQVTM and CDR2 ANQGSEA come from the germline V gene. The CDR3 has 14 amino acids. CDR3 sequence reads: CSVVNPSRVTEAFF. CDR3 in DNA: TGCAGCGTTGTGAACCCCTCCCGGGTCACTGAAGCTTTCTTT.

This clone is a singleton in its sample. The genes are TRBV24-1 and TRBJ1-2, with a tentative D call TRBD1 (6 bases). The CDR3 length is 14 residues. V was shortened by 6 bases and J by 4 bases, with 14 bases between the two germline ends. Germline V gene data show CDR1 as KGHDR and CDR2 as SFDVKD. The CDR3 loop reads CATSPSQGGYGYTF. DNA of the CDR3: TGTGCCACCAGTCCCTCTCAAGGGGGCTATGGCTACACCTTC.